Following are 25 T cell receptor beta chains from one sample sequenced in a study of shared clonotypes between healthy human individuals. Using immunoSEQ multiplex PCR, the repertoire was profiled, and TCRdb retains in-frame clones only, with some absent. The repertoire includes fewer than 1.8 million clones, about 98.5% of them detected once, and about 0.34% sits in the top ten. Sequenced: naive CD4+ T cells sorted from blood. Subset given: CD45RA+ positively selected. Receptors were obtained from a man aged 30 to 45 in good health.

J is TRBJ1-2 and V is TRBV15, with D perhaps TRBD1 (6 bases). Germline CDR1 reads LNHNV; CDR2 reads YYDKDF (reference sequence). This CDR3 contains 13 residues. Trimming pared 1 base from V and 10 bases from J, leaving 13 bases between. CDR3 sequence reads: CATSRVTQGLYTF. In nucleotides, the CDR3 is TGTGCCACCAGCAGAGTGACTCAGGGGCTCTACACCTTC.

The rearrangement uses TRBV28 and TRBJ1-1, with D perhaps TRBD1 (5 bases). Trimming stripped 5 bases from V and 0 bases from J, with 13 bases between. Per germline, CDR1 MDHEN and CDR2 SYDVKM. The CDR3 length is 15 residues. CDR3 residues: CASSPRTGLNTEAFF. The CDR3 nucleotides are TGTGCCAGCAGTCCCCGGACGGGACTGAACACTGAAGCTTTCTTT.

The V call is TRBV25-1, the J call TRBJ2-7, with 9 bases lining up with TRBD1. CDR3 length: 15 residues. Germline V gives CDR1 MGHDK, CDR2 SYGVNS. Trimming at V came to 1 base and at J to 4 bases, leaving 5 bases not matched to a gene. Here the CDR3 DNA reads TGTGCCAGCAGTGAATTTCCACAGGGGGCATACGAGCAGTACTTC. This gives the protein CASSEFPQGAYEQYF.

Written as DNA, the CDR3 is TGTGCCAGCAGCTTAATAGGGGGTGAGCAGTTCTTC. As protein: CASSLIGGEQFF. This chain joins TRBV7-3 and TRBJ2-1, with D perhaps TRBD1 (6 bases). The CDR3 contains 12 residues. Germline CDR1 reads SGHTA; CDR2 reads FQGTGA. V lost 1 base, J lost 9 bases, and 7 bases lay in between.

The genes are TRBV7-3 and TRBJ2-2; no clear D gene. Per germline, CDR1 SGHTA and CDR2 FQGTGA. The CDR3 is made up of 13 amino acids. The V end lost 4 bases, the J end lost 6 bases, and 9 bases lay between the germline ends. The CDR3 nucleotides are TGTGCCAGCAGCTCCGCTAGGGCCGGGGAGCTGTTTTTT. Amino acids: CASSSARAGELFF.

J is TRBJ1-1 and V is TRBV25-1; a weak D match, TRBD1 (5 bases). V lost 2 bases and J 8 bases, leaving 6 bases between the germline ends. The CDR3 length is 11 residues. Germline loops: CDR1 MGHDK, CDR2 SYGVNS. The CDR3 sequence: CASSEGGEAFF. CDR3 coding DNA: TGTGCCAGCAGTGAAGGGGGGGAAGCTTTCTTT.

The CDR3 reads CASSYSGEAGNTIYF. The CDR3, as DNA: TGTGCCAGCAGTTACTCCGGCGAGGCGGGAAACACCATATATTTT. The chain has TRBV6-5 and TRBJ1-3; no reliable D call. The germline gives CDR1 MNHEY, CDR2 SVGAGI. V lost 0 bases and J 4 bases, leaving 10 bases between the germline ends. The CDR3 extends over 15 amino acids.

This clone occurred once. This chain uses TRBV21-1 with TRBJ1-5; the table assigns TRBD1, which was not confirmed against the DNA. TRBV21-1 is recorded as a pseudogene. The CDR3 length is 18 residues. CDR3: CASSIVQALPQCNQPQHF. In nucleotides, the CDR3 is TGTGCCAGCAGCATTGTACAGGCCCTTCCACAATGCAATCAGCCCCAGCATTTT.

The chain couples TRBV2 to TRBJ2-6, with D uncertain. Germline loops: CDR1 SNHLY, CDR2 FYNNEI. This CDR3 is 14 amino acids long. Trimming cost V 4 bases and J 4 bases, with 8 bases left between them. The chain's CDR3 is CASSARYGANVLTF. The DNA for the CDR3 is TGTGCCAGCAGTGCAAGGTACGGGGCCAACGTCCTGACTTTC.

This chain uses TRBV6-5 with TRBJ2-7; the D gene is possibly TRBD2 (6 bases). Germline CDR1 MNHEY, CDR2 SVGAGI. V lost 8 bases to trimming and J lost 4 bases, with 21 bases between them. This CDR3 has 15 amino acids. In DNA form, the CDR3 reads TGTGCCAGCGGGGCCTATGGTAGCGGAGAGTACGAGCAGTACTTC. This gives the protein CASGAYGSGEYEQYF.

This clone was counted a single time. Additional DNA sequences in this sample encode the identical CDR3. V gene TRBV19 combines with J gene TRBJ2-7, with a weak D call TRBD1 (5 bases). With 4 bases removed from V and 2 bases from J, the gap between germline ends came to 6 bases. The CDR3 spans 12 residues. The germline V gene has CDR1 LNHDA and CDR2 SQIVND (reference sequence). The chain's CDR3 is CASSRTPYEQYF. CDR3 DNA: TGTGCCAGTAGTAGGACACCCTACGAGCAGTACTTC.

V is TRBV7-6 and J is TRBJ1-3, with D unclear. Trimming took off 1 base at V and 0 bases at J, with 10 bases between the two ends. The CDR3 contains 16 residues. Germline V gene sequence: CDR1 SGHVS, CDR2 FNYEAQ. The CDR3 region is CASSLVQLDSGNTIYF. CDR3 nucleotides: TGTGCCAGCAGCTTAGTACAGCTTGACTCTGGAAACACCATATATTTT.

The chain has TRBV10-1 and TRBJ2-7; 7 bases are shared with TRBD2. Germline V lookup: CDR1 WNHNN, CDR2 SYGVQD (reference sequence). The CDR3 has 13 amino acids. Trimming took 1 base from V and 4 from J; bases not matched to a gene: 1. The DNA of the CDR3 is TGCGCCAGCAGTGAGTGGGGAGGGTACGAGCAGTACTTC. Protein product: CASSEWGGYEQYF.

This clone was seen once. The V and J genes are TRBV28 and TRBJ1-1; D is perhaps TRBD1 (6 bases). CDR1 is MDHEN and CDR2 is SYDVKM in the germline V gene. The CDR3 is made up of 12 amino acids. V shed 11 bases and J shed 11 bases, with 21 bases lying between them. The CDR3: CAASTGVKGAFF. Here the CDR3 DNA reads TGTGCCGCTTCGACAGGCGTGAAGGGGGCTTTCTTT. The full variable domain, in which reference TRBV28 and TRBJ1-1 provide the parts outside the CDR3, is DVKVTQSSRYLVKRTGEKVFLECVQDMDHENMFWYRQDPGLGLRLIYFSYDVKMKEKGDIPEGYSVSREKKERFSLILESASTNQTSMYLCAASTGVKGAFFGQGTRLTVV.

The genes are TRBV4-1 and TRBJ1-2; D remains unclear. Germline CDR1 MGHRA, CDR2 YSYEKL. The CDR3 totals 14 residues. V was pared by 5 bases and J by 6 bases, with 16 bases between. CDR3 bases: TGCGCCAGCAGCTCGTTCGGGGTTCTAAATGGCTACACCTTC. It encodes CASSSFGVLNGYTF.

J is TRBJ1-1 and V is TRBV27, with D perhaps TRBD1 (6 bases). This CDR3 has 16 residues. Per the germline V gene, CDR1 is MNHEY and CDR2 is SMNVEV (reference sequence). V was cut by 5 bases and J by 3 bases, with 19 bases left in between. CDR3 region: CASSRLSGGIDTEAFF. The DNA for the CDR3 is TGTGCCAGCAGTCGATTGTCTGGGGGCATCGACACTGAAGCTTTCTTT.

The rearrangement joins TRBV27 to TRBJ2-3; 8 bases fit TRBD2. The CDR3 has 13 residues. V lost 7 bases, J lost 5 bases, and 5 bases stayed unmatched. Germline CDR1 reads MNHEY; CDR2 reads SMNVEV (reference sequence). This chain's CDR3 is CASKGLAGDTQYF. CDR3 bases: TGTGCCAGCAAGGGGCTAGCGGGAGATACGCAGTATTTT.

This rearrangement joins TRBV7-2 to TRBJ2-7; D remains ambiguous. CDR3 length equals 16 residues. V was cut by 1 base and J by 4 bases, with 17 bases left in between. The V gene's germline CDR1 is SGHTA and CDR2 FQGNSA. In DNA form, the CDR3 reads TGTGCCAGCAGCTTAGGTTTTCGTCTCTCAGAGTACGAGCAGTACTTC. This sequence encodes CASSLGFRLSEYEQYF.

The CDR3 DNA sequence: TGTGCCAGCAGCTTAGAAGTCGTCAGTGAGCAGTTCTTC. Translating it yields CASSLEVVSEQFF. The rearrangement uses TRBV11-2 and TRBJ2-1; D is undetermined. V dropped 0 bases and J dropped 9 bases, with 9 bases sitting between them. This CDR3 spans 13 amino acids. Germline values: CDR1 SGHAT, CDR2 FQNNGV.

The chain combines TRBV28 with TRBJ1-5; 7 nucleotides match TRBD1. CDR1 and CDR2 from the germline V gene are MDHEN and SYDVKM. The CDR3 extends over 19 amino acids. V was pared by 2 bases and J by 2 bases, with 15 bases of the junction left unmatched. This chain's CDR3 is CASSLPQTGWVVGNQPQHF. In DNA form, the CDR3 reads TGTGCCAGCAGTTTACCCCAGACAGGGTGGGTTGTGGGCAATCAGCCCCAGCATTTT.

The V call is TRBV5-1, the J call TRBJ2-7; 12 nucleotides agree with TRBD2. V was clipped by 5 bases and J by 3 bases; unmatched bases: 18. Germline CDR1 reads SGHRS; CDR2 reads YFSETQ. This CDR3 has 19 amino acids. The CDR3 reads CASRPTSGSVGGHVYEQYF. CDR3 bases: TGCGCCAGCAGGCCGACTAGCGGGAGCGTGGGGGGCCACGTCTACGAGCAGTACTTC.

This chain links TRBV5-1 with TRBJ2-2; D gene unclear. The CDR3 consists of 13 residues. V was shortened by 7 bases and J by 6 bases, with 13 bases between the two germline ends. CDR1 SGHRS and CDR2 YFSETQ come from the germline V gene. CDR3 DNA: TGCGCCAGCGGTTCGGGTTTCCCCGGGGAGCTGTTTTTT. Its protein product is CASGSGFPGELFF. The variable domain in full, completed from reference TRBV5-1 and TRBJ2-2, reads KAGVTQTPRYLIKTRGQQVTLSCSPISGHRSVSWYQQTPGQGLQFLFEYFSETQRNKGNFPGRFSGRQFSNSRSEMNVSTLELGDSALYLCASGSGFPGELFFGEGSRLTVL.

The rearrangement uses TRBV27 and TRBJ2-7, with TRBD1 matching 10 bases. Losses at the gene ends were 5 bases for V and 4 bases for J; bases not matched to a gene: 14. Germline CDR1 and CDR2: MNHEY and SMNVEV (reference sequence). The CDR3 has 17 amino acids. The CDR3 is CASSLGQGGGRAYEQYF. The CDR3 nucleotides read TGTGCCAGCAGTCTTGGACAGGGGGGGGGTCGGGCATACGAGCAGTACTTC.

The genes are TRBV28 and TRBJ2-2; 14 bases match TRBD2. Unmatched junction bases numbered 15, after V lost 4 bases and J lost 5 bases. Germline V CDR1 and CDR2: MDHEN, SYDVKM. CDR3 length: 20 amino acids. The CDR3: CASSSYVPGLAGVGTGELFF. DNA for the CDR3: TGTGCCAGCAGTTCCTACGTGCCGGGACTAGCGGGAGTCGGGACCGGGGAGCTGTTTTTT.

This rearrangement joins TRBV4-3 to TRBJ2-4; no reliable D call. CDR1 is LGHNA and CDR2 is YSLEER in the germline V gene. This CDR3 region has 13 residues. V lost 5 bases to trimming and J lost 3 bases, with 8 bases between them. DNA of the CDR3: TGCGCCAGCAGCTTGACCGACAAAAACATTCAGTACTTC. Translated: CASSLTDKNIQYF.